This TCR beta chain was observed in a study of OX40 agonist ivuxolimab in advanced cancers. The CDR3 spans 15 residues. Trimming cost V 0 bases and J 0 bases, with 6 bases left between them. Germline V gene lookup returns CDR1 SEHNR and CDR2 FQNEAQ (reference sequence). Assay: immunoSEQ multiplex PCR; the TCRdb copy retains only in-frame clones and omits some. The sample lists 71,000 or so clones, roughly 81% occurring once. The sequence was collected from an adult with an advanced solid tumor such as melanoma, head and neck, liver or kidney cancer. The J gene is TRBJ2-1, the V gene TRBV7-9, with D perhaps matching TRBD1 (5 bases). The sequencing here drew on CD4+ or CD8+ T cells sorted from blood, taken in a trial of the OX40 agonist ivuxolimab. The chain's CDR3 is CASSLAGLSYNEQFF. The DNA for the CDR3 is TGTGCCAGCAGCTTAGCGGGGCTCTCCTACAATGAGCAGTTCTTC.